This TCR beta chain is from a study of OX40 agonist ivuxolimab in advanced cancers. About the study: Three patients responded partially, comprising one with hepatocellular carcinoma and two with cutaneous melanoma. Findings and caveats of the study: At 0.1 to 3.0 mg/kg, clonal expansion of CD4+ and CD8+ blood T cells had occurred by week 6. Clonal expansion was among the lowest in partial responders at 0.1-3.0 mg/kg, especially CD8+.

Assay: immunoSEQ multiplex PCR; the TCRdb copy retains only in-frame clones and omits some. The profile shows roughly 34,000 clones, about 83% of them singletons. Comments on this clone: Antigen specificity is unknown.

CDR3 length equals 11 residues. From germline, CDR1 is SGHAT and CDR2 FQDESV (reference sequence). Trimming took 3 bases from V and 11 from J, leaving 10 bases between them. The sequence derives from an adult with an advanced solid tumor such as melanoma, head and neck, liver or kidney cancer. The material sequenced was CD4+ or CD8+ T cells sorted from blood, taken in a trial of the OX40 agonist ivuxolimab. This chain connects TRBV11-1 to TRBJ1-1, with D possibly matching TRBD1 (6 bases). CDR3 coding DNA: TGTGCCAGCAGCTTCGGTGACAGGGCTTTCTTT. This translates into CASSFGDRAFF.